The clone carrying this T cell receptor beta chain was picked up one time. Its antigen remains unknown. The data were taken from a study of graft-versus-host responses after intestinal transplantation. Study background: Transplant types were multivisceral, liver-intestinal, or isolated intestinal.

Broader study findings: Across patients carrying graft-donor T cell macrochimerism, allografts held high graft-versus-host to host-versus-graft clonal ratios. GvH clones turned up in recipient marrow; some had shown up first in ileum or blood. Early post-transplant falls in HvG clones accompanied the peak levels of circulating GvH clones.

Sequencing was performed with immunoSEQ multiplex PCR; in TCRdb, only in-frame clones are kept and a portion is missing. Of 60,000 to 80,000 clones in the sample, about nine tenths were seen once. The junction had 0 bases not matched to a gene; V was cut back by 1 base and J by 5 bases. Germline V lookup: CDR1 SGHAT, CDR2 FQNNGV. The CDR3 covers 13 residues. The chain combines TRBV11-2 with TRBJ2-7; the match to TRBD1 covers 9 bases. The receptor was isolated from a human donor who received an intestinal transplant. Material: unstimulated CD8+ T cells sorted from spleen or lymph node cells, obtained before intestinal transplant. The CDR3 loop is CASSLGTGDEQYF. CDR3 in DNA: TGTGCCAGCAGCTTAGGGACAGGGGACGAGCAGTACTTC.